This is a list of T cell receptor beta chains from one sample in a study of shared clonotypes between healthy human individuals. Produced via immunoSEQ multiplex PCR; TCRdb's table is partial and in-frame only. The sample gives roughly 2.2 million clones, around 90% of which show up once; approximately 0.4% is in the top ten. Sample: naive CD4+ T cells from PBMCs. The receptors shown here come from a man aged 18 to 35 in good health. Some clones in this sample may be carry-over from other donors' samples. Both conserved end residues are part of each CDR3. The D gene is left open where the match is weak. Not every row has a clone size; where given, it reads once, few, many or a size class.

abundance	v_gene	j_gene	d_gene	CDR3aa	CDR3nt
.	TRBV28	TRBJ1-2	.	CAANRGASWYGYTF	TGTGCCGCAAATCGGGGGGCATCTTGGTATGGCTACACCTTC
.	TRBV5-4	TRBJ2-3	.	CASSLALDSTDTQYF	TGTGCCAGCAGCTTGGCCTTAGACAGCACAGATACGCAGTATTTT
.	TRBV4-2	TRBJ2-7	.	CASSQVGGVEQYF	TGTGCCAGCAGCCAAGTAGGGGGGGTCGAGCAGTACTTC
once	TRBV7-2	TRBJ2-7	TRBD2	CASSLTSGAGGEQYF	TGTGCCAGCAGCTTAACTAGCGGAGCCGGGGGCGAGCAGTACTTC
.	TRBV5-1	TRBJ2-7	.	CASSLMSLYEQYF	TGCGCCAGCAGCTTGATGTCTCTGTACGAGCAGTACTTC
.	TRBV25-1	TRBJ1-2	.	CASSDARDYGYTF	TGTGCCAGCAGTGATGCCAGAGATTATGGCTACACCTTC
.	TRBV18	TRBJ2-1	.	CASSPPDWGAEQFF	TGTGCCAGCTCACCACCGGATTGGGGGGCTGAGCAGTTCTTC
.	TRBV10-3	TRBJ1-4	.	CAISLGGAGGDGSNEKLFF	TGTGCCATCTCTTTGGGGGGCGCGGGGGGAGATGGGTCTAATGAAAAACTGTTTTTT
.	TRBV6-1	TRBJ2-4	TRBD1	CASNRLGTAQYF	TGTGCCAGCAACCGACTGGGGACAGCCCAGTACTTC
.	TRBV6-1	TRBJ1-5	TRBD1	CASSPGQGIQPQHF	TGTGCCAGCAGTCCCGGACAGGGGATCCAGCCCCAGCATTTT
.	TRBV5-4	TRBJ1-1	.	CASSLVPGTNTEAFF	TGTGCCAGCAGCTTGGTCCCAGGGACGAACACTGAAGCTTTCTTT
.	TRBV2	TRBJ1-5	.	CASTQSPANQPQHF	TGTGCCAGCACTCAAAGCCCAGCCAATCAGCCCCAGCATTTT
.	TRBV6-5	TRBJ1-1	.	CASNNGAHSGTEAFF	TGTGCCAGCAACAACGGGGCCCACTCGGGCACTGAAGCTTTCTTT
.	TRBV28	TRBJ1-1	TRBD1	CASRTGQTKNTEAFF	TGTGCCAGCAGGACGGGACAGACAAAGAACACTGAAGCTTTCTTT
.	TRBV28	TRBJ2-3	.	CASSFGRPSTDTQYF	TGTGCCAGCAGTTTTGGGCGACCAAGCACAGATACGCAGTATTTT
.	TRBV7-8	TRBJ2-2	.	CASTPRLGAGTGELFF	TGTGCCAGCACCCCTAGGCTGGGGGCGGGCACCGGGGAGCTGTTTTTT
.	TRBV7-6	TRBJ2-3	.	CASSPNTDTQYF	TGTGCCAGCAGCCCGAACACAGATACGCAGTATTTT
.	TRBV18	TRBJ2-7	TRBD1	CASSRKSGTGDYEQYF	TGTGCCAGCTCCCGCAAATCCGGGACAGGTGATTACGAGCAGTACTTC
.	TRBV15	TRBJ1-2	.	CATSRVNGPGYTF	TGTGCCACCAGCAGAGTGAACGGGCCTGGCTACACCTTC
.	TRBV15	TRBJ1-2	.	CATSREAGPYGYTF	TGTGCCACCAGCAGAGAGGCAGGGCCCTATGGCTACACCTTC
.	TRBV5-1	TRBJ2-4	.	CASSLGTGQNIQYF	TGCGCCAGCAGCTTGGGCACGGGTCAAAACATTCAGTACTTC
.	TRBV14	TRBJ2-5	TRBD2	CASSPQRDQIQYF	TGTGCCAGCAGCCCACAGCGGGATCAGATCCAGTACTTC
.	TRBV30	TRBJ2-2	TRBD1	CAWKQGVWTTGELFF	TGTGCCTGGAAACAGGGGGTGTGGACCACCGGGGAGCTGTTTTTT
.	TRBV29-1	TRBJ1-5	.	CSVEDLGDQPQHF	TGCAGCGTTGAAGATCTGGGCGATCAGCCCCAGCATTTT
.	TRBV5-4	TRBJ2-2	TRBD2	CASSRTAGAGELFF	TGTGCCAGCAGCAGGACAGCGGGAGCCGGGGAGCTGTTTTTT
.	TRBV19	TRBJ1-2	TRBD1	CASSRQGNYGYTF	TGTGCCAGTAGTAGACAGGGTAACTATGGCTACACCTTC
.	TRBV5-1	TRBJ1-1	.	CASKDTSLNTEAFF	TGCGCCAGCAAGGACACGAGCTTAAACACTGAAGCTTTCTTT
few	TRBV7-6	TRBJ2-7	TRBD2	CASSLAGGSYEQYF	TGTGCCAGCAGCTTAGCGGGAGGGTCCTACGAGCAGTACTTC
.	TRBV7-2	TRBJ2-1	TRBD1	CASSSTGTGSYNEQFF	TGTGCCAGCAGCTCTACCGGGACAGGGAGCTACAATGAGCAGTTCTTC
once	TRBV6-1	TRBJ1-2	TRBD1	CASSGGTGGGYGYTF	TGTGCCAGCAGTGGGGGGACAGGGGGCGGCTATGGCTACACCTTC
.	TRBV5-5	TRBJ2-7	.	CASSYRVSSYEQYF	TGTGCCAGCAGCTACAGGGTCAGCTCCTACGAGCAGTACTTC
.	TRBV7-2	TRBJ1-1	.	CASSLTSNTEAFF	TGTGCCAGCAGCTTAACTAGTAACACTGAAGCTTTCTTT
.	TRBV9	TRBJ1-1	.	CASSAGPNTEAFF	TGTGCCAGCAGCGCTGGACCGAACACTGAAGCTTTCTTT
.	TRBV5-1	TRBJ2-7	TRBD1	CASSLRDSYYEQYF	TGCGCCAGCAGCTTAAGGGACAGCTACTACGAGCAGTACTTC
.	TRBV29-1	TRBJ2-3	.	CSVWTSSTDTQYF	TGCAGCGTCTGGACCTCGTCCACAGATACGCAGTATTTT
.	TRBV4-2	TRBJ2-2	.	CASSQAVSLAGSGELFF	TGTGCCAGCAGCCAAGCGGTTTCATTGGCCGGGTCCGGGGAGCTGTTTTTT
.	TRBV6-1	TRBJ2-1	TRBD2	CASSGTSGGEQFF	TGTGCCAGCAGCGGGACTAGCGGGGGGGAGCAGTTCTTC
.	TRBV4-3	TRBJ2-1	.	CASSHSPDLNYNEQFF	TGCGCCAGCAGCCATTCACCGGACTTAAATTACAATGAGCAGTTCTTC
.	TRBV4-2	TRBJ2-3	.	CASSQEGGTQYF	TGTGCCAGCAGCCAAGAGGGAGGTACGCAGTATTTT
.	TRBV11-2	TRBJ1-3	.	CASSSGGSYSGNTIYF	TGTGCCAGCAGCTCCGGGGGCAGTTACTCTGGAAACACCATATATTTT
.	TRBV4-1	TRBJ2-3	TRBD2	CASSQVISGNIDTQYF	TGCGCCAGCAGCCAAGTAATTAGCGGGAATATAGATACGCAGTATTTT